The 27 T cell receptor beta chains below all came from one sample that was sequenced in a study of blood T cells in healthy people across ages. A second about 7 to 12 cycle PCR used barcoded and J-beta primers. TCRdb independently ran MiXCR on the 5' RACE reads; one entry per CDR3 protein. The data contain approximately 780,000 distinct CDR3 sequences, about 26% of them singletons. The same specimen was also included in a second study, on T cells of mothers and their children.

Material for sequencing was blood. The receptor set was obtained from a boy between 10 and 17 years old in good health.

The rearrangement uses TRBV7-2 and TRBJ2-5; D gene unclear. The closer fit of TRBJ2-1 to the DNA end suggests the J call may be wrong. This CDR3 has 14 residues. Germline V gene data show CDR1 as SGHTA and CDR2 as FQGNSA. The DNA of the CDR3 is TGTGCCAGCAGCCCTAACAGCCGTTTCGATGAGCAGTTCTTC. Translating it yields CASSPNSRFDEQFF.

This clonotype showed up just a few times. At one of its ends the junction is not consistent with the germline gene, which may arise from a read error. The gene calls are TRBV5-1 and TRBJ1-2; no clear D. The CDR3 is made up of 15 amino acids. CDR1 and CDR2 from the germline V gene are SGHRS and YFSETQ. This CDR3 is CASTSSDGINYGCTF. The CDR3 bases are TGCGCCAGCACCAGCTCTGACGGAATAAACTATGGCTGCACCTTC. The variable domain in full, with the rest retrieved from reference TRBV5-1 and TRBJ1-2, is KAGVTQTPRYLIKTRGQQVTLSCSPISGHRSVSWYQQTPGQGLQFLFEYFSETQRNKGNFPGRFSGRQFSNSRSEMNVSTLELGDSALYLCASTSSDGINYGCTFGSGTRLTVV.

The CDR3 protein is CATSSLTDYSYNEQFF. In nucleotides, the CDR3 is TGTGCCACCAGCAGCCTAACGGACTACAGCTACAATGAGCAGTTCTTC. The chain carries TRBV15 and TRBJ2-1, with D possibly matching TRBD2 (6 bases). The CDR3 contains 16 residues. Trimming removed 3 bases from V and 3 bases from J, with 15 bases in between. CDR1 is LNHNV and CDR2 is YYDKDF in the germline V gene (reference sequence).

In DNA form, the CDR3 reads TGTGCCATCAGTATTGGACTAGGCCCGAACACCGGGGAGCTGTTTTTT. This sequence encodes CAISIGLGPNTGELFF. This chain uses TRBV10-3 with TRBJ2-2; TRBD2 aligns across 7 bases. With 5 bases clipped from V and 0 bases from J, the junction kept 6 bases outside the gene matches. This CDR3 spans 16 amino acids. Germline V CDR1 and CDR2: ENHRY, SYGVKD.

This clonotype came up a few times. This chain joins TRBV10-3 and TRBJ2-1; maybe TRBD2 (6 bases). CDR3 length: 13 residues. The V gene's germline CDR1 is ENHRY and CDR2 SYGVKD. Trimming removed 6 bases from V and 5 bases from J, with 11 bases in between. The CDR3 DNA follows: TGTGCCATCAGGGTCGGGGAGGACAATGAGCAGTTCTTC. Translation gives CAIRVGEDNEQFF.

This clonotype was observed many times. The chain uses TRBV12-3 or TRBV12-4 and TRBJ2-5, with TRBD1 as a possible D gene (6 bases). The CDR3 spans 13 residues. V lost 4 bases to trimming and J lost 2 bases, with 8 bases between them. CDR3 loop: CASSSTGQETQYF. The CDR3 coding sequence is TGTGCCAGCAGTTCGACAGGTCAAGAGACCCAGTACTTC.

This clonotype was picked up a small number of times. V usage is TRBV13 and J usage is TRBJ2-3; D may be TRBD1 or TRBD2 (5 bases each). The CDR3 spans 14 residues. The V end lost 5 bases, the J end lost 6 bases, and 15 bases lay between the germline ends. Germline assignment: CDR1 PRHDT and CDR2 FYEKMQ (reference sequence). In DNA, the CDR3 is TGTGCCAGCAGCACGGGACCAACCAAGGATACGCAGTATTTT. Residues: CASSTGPTKDTQYF.

V and J are TRBV5-5 and TRBJ2-1; 11 positions match TRBD1. The DNA end favors TRBJ2-5, so the J call may be wrong. Germline V gene data show CDR1 as SGHKS and CDR2 as YYEKEE (reference sequence). This CDR3 is built from 15 residues. DNA for the CDR3: TGTGCCAGCAGCGCAGGACAGGGGGCATGGGAGACCCAGTACTTC. Amino acids: CASSAGQGAWETQYF.

This clonotype was counted a few times. The J gene is TRBJ2-5, the V gene TRBV29-1; TRBD1 agrees at 9 bases. Germline assignment: CDR1 SQVTM and CDR2 ANQGSEA. Trimming at V came to 5 bases and at J to 4 bases, leaving 5 bases not matched to a gene. This CDR3 comprises 13 residues. Here the CDR3 reads CSVRTGQGETQYF. In DNA form, the CDR3 reads TGCAGCGTTCGAACGGGACAGGGAGAGACCCAGTACTTC.

This clonotype has a handful of counts. The chain employs TRBV20-1 and TRBJ2-5; TRBD1 or TRBD2 may be the D gene (6 bases each). Looked up from germline, CDR1 is DFQATT and CDR2 is SNEGSKA (reference sequence). V was clipped by 3 bases and J by 5 bases, with 10 bases between them. The length of the CDR3 is 12 residues. The DNA of the CDR3 is TGCAGTGCTAGGAAAGGGGGGGAGACCCAGTACTTC. Encoded protein: CSARKGGETQYF.

The chain uses TRBV5-6 and TRBJ1-5; 9 nucleotides agree with TRBD1. The CDR3 has 14 residues. V dropped 0 bases and J dropped 8; count of bases not matched to a gene: 3. Per germline, CDR1 SGHDT and CDR2 YYEEEE. CDR3 in DNA: TGTGCCAGCAGCTTGGCGACAGGGGGAGAGCCCCAGCATTTT. This codes for CASSLATGGEPQHF.

J is TRBJ2-5 and V is TRBV5-1; 8 bases are a match to TRBD1. Judging by the DNA end, TRBJ2-7 fits better; the J call may be wrong. The CDR3 runs to 14 residues. Germline V gives CDR1 SGHRS, CDR2 YFSETQ. The CDR3 sequence: CASSLQGGAYEQYF. The CDR3 DNA sequence: TGCGCCAGCAGCTTACAGGGGGGCGCCTACGAGCAGTACTTC.

The chain uses TRBV7-9 and TRBJ2-1; D perhaps matches TRBD2 (5 bases). Trimming cost V 6 bases and J 8 bases, with 14 bases left between them. From germline, CDR1 is SEHNR and CDR2 FQNEAQ (reference sequence). CDR3 length equals 13 residues. DNA of the CDR3: TGTGCCAGCAGTGACTCGGGGTTGGATGAGCAGTTCTTC. It specifies CASSDSGLDEQFF.

In its sample, this clonotype was seen a few times. One end of the junction varies from germline; a read error may be responsible. The genes are TRBV30 and TRBJ1-1; D possibly corresponds to TRBD1 (5 bases). The CDR3 totals 13 residues. The germline CDR1 and CDR2 sequences are GTSNPN and SVGIG (reference sequence). CDR3 residues: CAWRETAGTETFF. The CDR3 bases are TGTGCCTGGAGGGAGACAGCCGGCACTGAAACTTTCTTT. The full variable domain, with the rest looked up from reference TRBV30 and TRBJ1-1, is SQTIHQWPATLVQPVGSPLSLECTVEGTSNPNLYWYRQAAGRGLQLLFYSVGIGQISSEVPQNLSASRPQDRQFILSSKKLLLSDSGFYLCAWRETAGTETFFGQGTRLTVV.

This clonotype was seen a few times. The rearrangement uses TRBV2 and TRBJ1-3, with a tentative D call TRBD1 (6 bases). V lost 3 bases to trimming and J lost 2 bases, with 17 bases between them. Germline lookup yields CDR1 SNHLY and CDR2 FYNNEI. The CDR3 length is 17 residues. Written as DNA, the CDR3 is TGTGCCAGCAGTGAGACACAGGGACTGCGGCCTGGAAACACCATATATTTT. Encoded protein: CASSETQGLRPGNTIYF.

This clonotype turned up a few times. This chain connects TRBV12-3 or TRBV12-4 to TRBJ1-2; 9 nucleotides agree with TRBD1. V trimming: 6 bases; J trimming: 1 base; junction bases outside the gene matches: 9. The CDR3 extends over 16 amino acids. This chain's CDR3 is CASSHRGTGNNYGYTF. The DNA for the CDR3 is TGTGCCAGCAGCCACCGCGGGACAGGGAATAACTATGGCTACACCTTC.

This clonotype has more than one count but fewer than ten. V and J are TRBV5-1 and TRBJ2-5; TRBD1 agrees at 9 bases. The V and J ends lost 4 bases and 5 bases, in that order; junction bases with no gene match: 15. This CDR3 is built from 17 residues. Germline CDR1 is SGHRS and CDR2 is YFSETQ. CDR3 DNA sequence: TGCGCCAGCAGCCCTTTTACCTCGGGACAGGGTACGGAGACCCAGTACTTC. This codes for CASSPFTSGQGTETQYF.

The sample holds many counts of this clonotype. The chain carries TRBV28 and TRBJ1-2; 10 nucleotides match TRBD1. From germline, CDR1 is MDHEN and CDR2 SYDVKM. The ends lost 10 bases at V and 7 bases at J; junction bases unmatched: 9. The CDR3 extends over 13 amino acids. In nucleotides, the CDR3 is TGTGCCACCACGTTGGGACAGGGGCTTGGCTACACCTTC. This translates into CATTLGQGLGYTF.

The chain joins TRBV25-1 to TRBJ2-1; D remains ambiguous. CDR1 and CDR2 (germline): MGHDK, SYGVNS. Trimming cost V 4 bases and J 0 bases, with 10 bases left between them. The CDR3 runs to 15 residues. Here the CDR3 reads CASSAPVHSYNEQFF. The CDR3 DNA reads as TGTGCCAGCAGTGCGCCCGTACACTCCTACAATGAGCAGTTCTTC.

This clonotype was detected a few times. The V call is TRBV20-1, the J call TRBJ1-2; 7 bases map to TRBD1. Trimming removed 6 bases from V and 1 base from J; junction bases left unmatched: 11. The germline V gene encodes CDR1 DFQATT and CDR2 SNEGSKA (reference sequence). CDR3 length: 15 residues. Written as DNA, the CDR3 is TGCAGTGCCGACATTCGCCGACAGGGTAACTATGGCTACACCTTC. Translating gives CSADIRRQGNYGYTF.

This clonotype showed up just a few times. The V call is TRBV20-1, the J call TRBJ2-3, with TRBD2 identical over 8 bases. CDR1 is DFQATT, CDR2 SNEGSKA, per germline (reference sequence). This CDR3 has 13 residues. Here the CDR3 reads CGGSGGLADTQYF. The CDR3 nucleotides are TGCGGTGGGAGCGGGGGCCTCGCAGATACGCAGTATTTT.

This chain uses TRBV27 with TRBJ2-2; 7 bases map to TRBD2. Losses at the gene ends were 5 bases for V and 2 bases for J; bases not matched to a gene: 8. CDR1 MNHEY and CDR2 SMNVEV come from the germline V gene (reference sequence). CDR3 length equals 16 residues. CDR3 sequence (DNA): TGTGCCAGCAGTCCCCAAGCGGGAATCAACACCGGGGAGCTGTTTTTT. Protein sequence: CASSPQAGINTGELFF.

This clonotype was detected only a few times. The chain links TRBV12-5 to TRBJ2-5, with unresolved D. The J call is uncertain, as TRBJ2-7 better fits the DNA end. CDR1 LGHNT and CDR2 FRNRAP come from the germline V gene. This CDR3 contains 11 residues. The DNA for the CDR3 is TGTGCTAGTGCTGTATTCAACGAGCAGTACTTC. Translation gives CASAVFNEQYF.

This CDR3 reads CASSLQGVGELFF. DNA for the CDR3: TGCGCCAGCAGCTTGCAGGGAGTCGGGGAGCTGTTTTTT. The chain combines TRBV5-1 with TRBJ2-2, with D perhaps being TRBD1 or TRBD2 (5 bases each). The ends were cut back, 1 base at V and 7 bases at J, with 8 bases in the middle. Looked up from germline, CDR1 is SGHRS and CDR2 is YFSETQ. The CDR3 contains 13 residues.

The chain carries TRBV20-1 and TRBJ2-7; maybe TRBD2 (6 bases). Germline CDR1 is DFQATT and CDR2 is SNEGSKA (reference sequence). The CDR3 has 14 residues. The V and J ends lost 0 bases and 5 bases respectively, with 14 bases between them. Written as DNA, the CDR3 is TGCAGTGCTAGAGATTACGGGAGATCCGACGAGCAGTACTTC. Its translation: CSARDYGRSDEQYF.

Only a few counts were recorded for this clonotype. The V call is TRBV20-1, the J call TRBJ2-5; D unresolved. This CDR3 is built from 13 residues. The germline V and J ends were trimmed by 3 bases and 1 base, with 9 bases remaining between them. Germline loops: CDR1 DFQATT, CDR2 SNEGSKA (reference sequence). The CDR3 DNA is TGCAGTGCTAGCTACAGACCCCAAGAGACCCAGTACTTC. Its translation is CSASYRPQETQYF.

There are a few counts of this clonotype. The J gene is TRBJ2-1, the V gene TRBV12-3 or TRBV12-4, with TRBD1 identical over 10 bases. The J call may be wrong; the DNA end is better matched by TRBJ2-5. CDR3 length equals 14 residues. The CDR3 here is CASGKTGGSETQYF. Here the CDR3 DNA reads TGTGCCAGCGGCAAGACAGGGGGCAGCGAGACCCAGTACTTC.